This paragraph covers one TCR beta chain sequence. Participants had their cohort set by participant-reported clinical history. Contact with a PCR-confirmed or clinician-diagnosed COVID-19 case occurred within 2 weeks of entry. V trimming: 2 bases; J trimming: 0 bases; junction bases outside the gene matches: 4. This CDR3 has 17 residues. CDR1 is SGHAT, CDR2 FQNNGV, per germline. The source of the sample is a study of blood T cell repertoires in COVID-19. Study at large: Whether acute or convalescent, the COVID-19 samples came from the United States, Italy and Spain. T cells, B-cell-depleted T cells, or PBMCs provided the cDNA or gDNA that served as material.

Sequencing was performed with immunoSEQ multiplex PCR; in TCRdb, only in-frame clones are kept and a portion is missing. The data contain around 64,000 clones, under 80% of them singletons. The sequence was obtained from a woman aged 55-69 years who had been exposed to COVID-19. The material sequenced was PBMCs or T cells enriched from blood (not recorded which). The J gene is TRBJ2-2, the V gene TRBV11-2; 9 bases line up with TRBD2. The CDR3 here is CASSLRVAGANTGELFF. CDR3 DNA: TGTGCCAGCAGCTTAAGGGTAGCGGGAGCGAACACCGGGGAGCTGTTTTTT. Full variable domain (missing parts from reference TRBV11-2 and TRBJ2-2): EAGVAQSPRYKIIEKRQSVAFWCNPISGHATLYWYQQILGQGPKLLIQFQNNGVVDDSQLPKDRFSAERLKGVDSTLKIQPAKLEDSAVYLCASSLRVAGANTGELFFGEGSRLTVL.